The clone carrying this T cell receptor beta chain showed up just a few times. Trimming pared 2 bases from V and 4 bases from J, leaving 11 bases between. CDR1 MGHDK and CDR2 SYGVNS come from the germline V gene. The CDR3 is 14 residues long. This sample is part of a study of identical twins. TCRdb used MiXCR to reprocess the 5' RACE reads, holding one entry per CDR3 protein. The table lists around 680,000 distinct CDR3 sequences, 8.6% of them singletons. This same sample was also taken into another study, of yellow fever vaccine responses in identical twins.

V gene TRBV25-1 combines with J gene TRBJ1-1; no clear D. This receptor was taken from a woman in her late teens or twenties in good health. Specimen: PBMCs. CDR3 nucleotide sequence: TGTGCCAGCAGTGAACCCTCGGGCAGCACTGAAGCTTTCTTT. As protein: CASSEPSGSTEAFF.